There are a few counts of the clone carrying this T cell receptor beta chain. The data were obtained in a study of T cells in localized non-small cell lung cancer. The data were produced by immunoSEQ multiplex PCR, yet TCRdb's version contains in-frame clones alone and is incomplete. The sample shows 25,000 to 35,000 clones, nearly 90% of them seen only once. CDR3 length equals 13 residues. Germline V gene sequence: CDR1 SQVTM, CDR2 ANQGSEA. V lost 4 bases to trimming and J lost 3 bases; unmatched junction nucleotides: 2. The receptor comes from a woman aged 40-69 years with stage I lung adenocarcinoma. The V call is TRBV29-1, the J call TRBJ2-7, with 11 bases fitting TRBD1. The sequenced sample was peripheral blood, obtained before any cancer treatment. DNA for the CDR3: TGCAGCGTTGGGACAGGGGGCCTCTACGAGCAGTACTTC. Encoded protein: CSVGTGGLYEQYF.